The next 31 T cell receptor beta chains were all read from a single sample in a study of cytomegalovirus exposure and HLA in healthy donors. PCR used 60 Vbeta primers and 13 Jbeta primers. Clones were sequenced by immunoSEQ multiplex PCR, and TCRdb holds only the in-frame ones, with some missing. The table lists around 190,000 clones, approximately 86% of them singletons. The specimen was PBMCs. Every receptor here comes from a woman aged 25 to 39 in good health and CMV-seronegative.

This rearrangement joins TRBV6-1 to TRBJ2-1; D gene unclear. Trimming took off 7 bases at V and 8 bases at J, with 18 bases between the two ends. Germline values: CDR1 MNHNS, CDR2 SASEGT. The CDR3 spans 14 residues. Here the CDR3 DNA reads TGTGCCAGCACCAGTAGGTCCCTTGACTATGAGCAGTTCTTC. Residues: CASTSRSLDYEQFF.

This clone was counted once. J is TRBJ2-3 and V is TRBV2; 8 bases map to TRBD2. CDR1 is SNHLY and CDR2 is FYNNEI in the germline V gene. J was trimmed by 3 bases and V by 7 bases; bases with no gene match: 6. The CDR3 covers 14 residues. The CDR3 loop is CASKIAGLTDTQYF. The CDR3 DNA sequence: TGTGCCAGCAAAATAGCGGGGTTGACAGATACGCAGTATTTT.

The CDR3 nucleotides read TGTGCCACCTCCTCCGGGACAATCCCCTACGAGCAGTACTTC. It is translated as CATSSGTIPYEQYF. The chain combines TRBV27 with TRBJ2-7; D is possibly TRBD1 (6 bases). The V gene's germline CDR1 is MNHEY and CDR2 SMNVEV (reference sequence). The CDR3 covers 14 residues. The V and J ends lost 10 bases and 2 bases respectively, with 18 bases between them.

This clone occurred a few times. The chain combines TRBV5-6 with TRBJ2-2; weak D call: TRBD2 (6 bases). The CDR3 has 16 amino acids. Trimming cost V 0 bases and J 5 bases, with 14 bases left between them. Germline CDR1 and CDR2: SGHDT and YYEEEE. Written as DNA, the CDR3 is TGTGCCAGCAGCTTGGCGGAGGGTGGGGGAACCGGGGAGCTGTTTTTT. Protein product: CASSLAEGGGTGELFF.

The chain links TRBV5-1 to TRBJ2-5, with D possibly being TRBD2 (6 bases). V lost 0 bases to trimming and J lost 2 bases, with 17 bases between them. CDR3 length equals 17 residues. Germline assignment: CDR1 SGHRS and CDR2 YFSETQ. CDR3 region: CASSLAPLGGAQETQYF. The CDR3 nucleotides read TGCGCCAGCAGCTTGGCTCCCCTAGGCGGGGCACAAGAGACCCAGTACTTC.

The chain carries TRBV28 and TRBJ2-3; D possibly corresponds to TRBD1 (6 bases). The V end lost 6 bases, the J end lost 5 bases, and 21 bases lay between the germline ends. The CDR3 runs to 16 residues. Germline assignment: CDR1 MDHEN and CDR2 SYDVKM. The CDR3 nucleotides are TGTGCCAGCAGCCTAAGCGGCAGGGGTGGTAAAGATACGCAGTATTTT. Encoded protein: CASSLSGRGGKDTQYF.

The chain carries TRBV5-1 and TRBJ1-3; no clear D. Germline CDR1 reads SGHRS; CDR2 reads YFSETQ. Trimming stripped 4 bases from V and 1 base from J, with 27 bases between. The CDR3 has 20 amino acids. The CDR3 is CASSTPTASPTLGSGNTIYF. CDR3 in DNA: TGCGCCAGCAGCACCCCGACGGCAAGCCCAACACTAGGATCTGGAAACACCATATATTTT.

This chain joins TRBV5-1 and TRBJ2-2; 9 positions agree with TRBD2. Germline loops: CDR1 SGHRS, CDR2 YFSETQ. The CDR3 is made up of 20 amino acids. V lost 4 bases to trimming and J lost 2 bases; unmatched junction nucleotides: 18. In DNA form, the CDR3 reads TGCGCCAGCAGCGTCCCTGCTGGGCGGGGGGGGCCTAGAAACACCGGGGAGCTGTTTTTT. Its translation: CASSVPAGRGGPRNTGELFF.

This chain uses TRBV6-5 with TRBJ2-7, with 8 bases that match TRBD2. With V trimmed by 6 bases and J by 4 bases, 5 bases remained unmatched. Per the germline V gene, CDR1 is MNHEY and CDR2 is SVGAGI. There are 13 residues in the CDR3. The CDR3 reads CASRYPGGYEQYF. The CDR3, as DNA: TGTGCCAGCAGATACCCGGGAGGGTACGAGCAGTACTTC.

J is TRBJ2-4 and V is TRBV6-1; unclear D gene. Trimming pared 7 bases from V and 0 bases from J, leaving 10 bases between. The CDR3 extends over 14 amino acids. Looked up from germline, CDR1 is MNHNS and CDR2 is SASEGT. CDR3 loop: CASIENLAKNIQYF. The CDR3 region has the DNA TGTGCCAGCATAGAGAATCTAGCCAAAAACATTCAGTACTTC.

This clone turned up a few times. This chain links TRBV2 with TRBJ2-3; weak D call: TRBD2 (6 bases). V gave up 3 bases and J gave up 1 base, with 11 bases separating them. This CDR3 has 15 residues. The germline V gene encodes CDR1 SNHLY and CDR2 FYNNEI. The CDR3 region has the DNA TGTGCCAGCAGTGACGGGGCTAGCGGCACAGATACGCAGTATTTT. Translating it yields CASSDGASGTDTQYF.

The rearrangement joins TRBV6-1 to TRBJ2-1; TRBD2 matches at 11 bases. The germline V gene has CDR1 MNHNS and CDR2 SASEGT. The CDR3 runs 15 residues. With 6 bases clipped from V and 4 bases from J, the junction kept 5 bases outside the gene matches. This CDR3 is CASSATSGIYNEQFF. In DNA, the CDR3 is TGTGCCAGCAGCGCGACTAGCGGGATTTACAATGAGCAGTTCTTC.

CDR3 nucleotides: TGTGCCAGCAGTATCGACAGGGGAACAGATACGCAGTATTTT. Its protein is CASSIDRGTDTQYF. This chain links TRBV6-1 with TRBJ2-3; 8 bases match TRBD1. Germline CDR1 and CDR2: MNHNS and SASEGT. The junction had 4 bases not matched to a gene; V was cut back by 5 bases and J by 3 bases. The CDR3 is 14 residues long.

V is TRBV30 and J is TRBJ2-1, with TRBD2 as a possible D gene (6 bases). The CDR3 runs to 15 residues. In germline, CDR1 is GTSNPN, CDR2 SVGIG (reference sequence). V dropped 1 base and J dropped 0 bases, with 10 bases sitting between them. The CDR3 reads CAWSAPGGSYNEQFF. The CDR3 DNA reads as TGTGCCTGGAGTGCCCCCGGGGGCTCCTACAATGAGCAGTTCTTC.

To note about this clone: Other DNA sequences in the sample encode the same CDR3. CDR3 DNA: TGTGCCAGTAGTGGCATGACAGGGAGGCGGCAGCCCCAGCATTTT. Translation gives CASSGMTGRRQPQHF. J is TRBJ1-5 and V is TRBV19; TRBD1 matches 7 bases. The ends lost 5 bases at V and 7 bases at J; junction bases unmatched: 11. The V gene's germline CDR1 is LNHDA and CDR2 SQIVND (reference sequence). This CDR3 spans 15 amino acids.

The V and J genes are TRBV28 and TRBJ2-7; no clear D. The CDR3 runs to 12 residues. Trimming pared 9 bases from V and 4 bases from J, leaving 13 bases between. CDR1 MDHEN and CDR2 SYDVKM come from the germline V gene. In DNA form, the CDR3 reads TGTGCCAGTGGTAGCAATTCTTACGAGCAGTACTTC. Protein product: CASGSNSYEQYF.

The gene calls are TRBV11-1 and TRBJ2-3; 14 bases are a match to TRBD2. This CDR3 spans 18 amino acids. The ends lost 4 bases at V and 8 bases at J; junction bases unmatched: 14. Germline CDR1 SGHAT, CDR2 FQDESV (reference sequence). CDR3 DNA: TGTGCCAGCAGCTCCGGACTAGCGGGGGGTCACGGTACGCGTACGCAGTATTTT. Protein product: CASSSGLAGGHGTRTQYF.

The J gene is TRBJ1-5, the V gene TRBV19; weak D call: TRBD1 (5 bases). The CDR3 has 15 residues. CDR1 and CDR2 (germline): LNHDA, SQIVND (reference sequence). V was clipped by 5 bases and J by 2 bases, with 13 bases between them. The CDR3 DNA is TGTGCCAGTAGTGTGGGCAGGGAGGGCAATCAGCCCCAGCATTTT. It yields the protein CASSVGREGNQPQHF.

The chain uses TRBV2 and TRBJ2-5, with TRBD2 matching 10 bases. The V gene's germline CDR1 is SNHLY and CDR2 FYNNEI. The V segment lost 6 bases and the J segment 5 bases; nucleotides outside the gene matches: 9. The CDR3 spans 15 residues. The CDR3 bases are TGTGCCAGCAGGGAAAGACTAGCGGGTTACGAGACCCAGTACTTC. Translating gives CASRERLAGYETQYF.

The rearrangement joins TRBV4-2 to TRBJ1-2, with a weak D call TRBD1 (6 bases). CDR3 length: 15 residues. The germline CDR1 and CDR2 sequences are LGHNA and YNFKEQ. V lost 0 bases and J lost 7, with 15 bases in between. The chain's CDR3 is CASSQDYGTLGGYTF. In DNA, the CDR3 is TGTGCCAGCAGCCAAGACTATGGGACACTAGGTGGCTACACCTTC.

The chain combines TRBV10-3 with TRBJ2-1; D uncertain. V was cut by 3 bases and J by 0 bases, with 12 bases left in between. Germline CDR1 and CDR2: ENHRY and SYGVKD. This CDR3 comprises 16 residues. DNA for the CDR3: TGTGCCATCAGTGATACCAGGTCGAGCTCCTACAATGAGCAGTTCTTC. It is translated as CAISDTRSSSYNEQFF.

V is TRBV27 and J is TRBJ1-1; tentatively, D is TRBD1 (6 bases). V was clipped by 2 bases and J by 6 bases, with 13 bases between them. This CDR3 is 14 amino acids long. Germline CDR1 and CDR2: MNHEY and SMNVEV (reference sequence). CDR3 in amino acids: CASSLLSQGSEAFF. DNA for the CDR3: TGTGCCAGCAGTTTACTCTCTCAGGGGTCTGAAGCTTTCTTT.

The J gene is TRBJ1-3, the V gene TRBV6-6, with unresolved D. The CDR3 is made up of 12 amino acids. V was pared by 6 bases and J by 0 bases, with 3 bases between. The germline gives CDR1 MNHNY, CDR2 SVGAGI (reference sequence). DNA for the CDR3: TGTGCCAGCAGACTCTCTGGAAACACCATATATTTT. This encodes CASRLSGNTIYF.

The chain links TRBV4-1 to TRBJ2-3; 7 positions match TRBD2. Trimming removed 6 bases from V and 4 bases from J; junction bases left unmatched: 7. This CDR3 has 14 residues. The germline V gene encodes CDR1 MGHRA and CDR2 YSYEKL. The CDR3 region has the DNA TGCGCCAGCAGGCGGACGGGAGGATCAGATACGCAGTATTTT. Its translation is CASRRTGGSDTQYF.

This chain connects TRBV6-4 to TRBJ2-6; possibly TRBD1 for D (6 bases). Germline lookup yields CDR1 MRHNA and CDR2 SNTAGT. V shed 2 bases and J shed 1 base, with 9 bases lying between them. The CDR3 has 16 amino acids. Here the CDR3 DNA reads TGTGCCAGCAGTGACGGGGGCGGGTCTGGGGCCAACGTCCTGACTTTC. Its protein is CASSDGGGSGANVLTF.

V usage is TRBV4-1 and J usage is TRBJ1-1; D not certain. The CDR3 has 13 amino acids. Germline CDR1 MGHRA, CDR2 YSYEKL. Trimming took 1 base from V and 5 from J, leaving 8 bases between them. CDR3 in amino acids: CASSQVLRTEAFF. CDR3 nucleotides: TGCGCCAGCAGCCAAGTGTTGAGGACTGAAGCTTTCTTT.

The gene calls are TRBV19 and TRBJ1-5; 9 bases match TRBD1. Germline V lookup: CDR1 LNHDA, CDR2 SQIVND (reference sequence). This CDR3 contains 15 residues. With V trimmed by 6 bases and J by 9 bases, 12 bases remained unmatched. The DNA of the CDR3 is TGTGCCAGTAGCCCCCGGGACAGGGAGGGTTGGCCCCAGCATTTT. It codes for CASSPRDREGWPQHF.

The gene calls are TRBV10-1 and TRBJ2-7; weak D call: TRBD2 (6 bases). The CDR3 runs to 13 residues. Germline V gene lookup returns CDR1 WNHNN and CDR2 SYGVQD (reference sequence). Deletions cut 6 bases from V and 6 bases from J, with 15 bases between. In DNA, the CDR3 is TGCGCCAGCAGCCGGGACTGGCGGTCCGAGCAGTACTTC. Translation: CASSRDWRSEQYF.

The genes are TRBV9 and TRBJ2-2, with 12 bases that match TRBD1. Germline assignment: CDR1 SGDLS and CDR2 YYNGEE. J gave up 7 bases and V 4 bases, and 11 bases lay outside the gene matches. This CDR3 spans 17 amino acids. The DNA for the CDR3 is TGTGCCAGCAGCCTCATAGCCGGGACAGGGGGCATCGGGGAGCTGTTTTTT. It is translated as CASSLIAGTGGIGELFF.

The chain couples TRBV28 to TRBJ2-2; D remains ambiguous. The CDR3 loop spans 15 amino acids. The germline CDR1 and CDR2 sequences are MDHEN and SYDVKM. V gave up 0 bases and J gave up 0 bases, with 5 bases separating them. DNA of the CDR3: TGTGCCAGCAGTTTATGGACTTCGAACACCGGGGAGCTGTTTTTT. Its translation is CASSLWTSNTGELFF.

As regards this clone: Other DNA sequences in this specimen translate into the identical CDR3. This chain joins TRBV27 and TRBJ2-1, with unresolved D. The CDR3 runs to 14 residues. The germline V and J ends were trimmed by 2 bases and 0 bases, with 5 bases remaining between them. Germline CDR1 is MNHEY and CDR2 is SMNVEV (reference sequence). The CDR3 is CASSLRGSYNEQFF. As DNA, the CDR3 is TGTGCCAGCAGTTTAAGAGGCTCCTACAATGAGCAGTTCTTC.